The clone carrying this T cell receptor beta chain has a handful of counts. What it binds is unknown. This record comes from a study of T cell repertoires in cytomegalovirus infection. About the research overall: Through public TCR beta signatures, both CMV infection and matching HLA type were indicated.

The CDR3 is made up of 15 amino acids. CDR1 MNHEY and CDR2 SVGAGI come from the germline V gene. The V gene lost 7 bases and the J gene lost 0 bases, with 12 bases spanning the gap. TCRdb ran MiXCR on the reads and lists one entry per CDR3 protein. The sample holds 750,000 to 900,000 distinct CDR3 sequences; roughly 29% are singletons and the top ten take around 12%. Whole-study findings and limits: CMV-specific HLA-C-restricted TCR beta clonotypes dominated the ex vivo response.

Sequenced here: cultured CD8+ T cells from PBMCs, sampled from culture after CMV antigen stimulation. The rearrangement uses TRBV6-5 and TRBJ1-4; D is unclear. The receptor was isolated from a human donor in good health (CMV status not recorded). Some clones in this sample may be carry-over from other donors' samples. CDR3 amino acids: CASTKAPATNEKLFF. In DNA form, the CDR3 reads TGTGCCAGCACCAAGGCGCCTGCAACTAATGAAAAACTGTTTTTT.